This T cell receptor beta chain was identified during a study of OX40 agonist ivuxolimab in advanced cancers. Study overall: A partial response was reached by three patients: one with hepatocellular carcinoma and two with cutaneous melanoma. Overall study findings and caveats: Fewer expanded clones were found on average in CD4+ than in CD8+ T cells.

Method: immunoSEQ multiplex PCR; TCRdb's copy keeps in-frame clones and lacks some. The sample consists of about 7,400 clones, about 90% of them appearing once. This CDR3 contains 13 residues. Trimming removed 5 bases from V and 10 bases from J, with 15 bases in between. CDR1 MNHEY and CDR2 SVGAGI come from the germline V gene. A remark on this clone: Antigen specificity is unknown.

Sampling of blood occurred at baseline, cycle 4 day 1, and cycle 7 day 1. This chain connects TRBV6-5 to TRBJ1-5, with D possibly matching TRBD1 (5 bases). This sequence originates from an adult with an advanced solid tumor such as melanoma, head and neck, liver or kidney cancer. The material sequenced was CD4+ or CD8+ T cells sorted from blood, taken in a trial of the OX40 agonist ivuxolimab. In nucleotides, the CDR3 is TGTGCCAGCAGTCCCGGGACCTTTCGCCCCCAGCATTTT. This encodes CASSPGTFRPQHF.